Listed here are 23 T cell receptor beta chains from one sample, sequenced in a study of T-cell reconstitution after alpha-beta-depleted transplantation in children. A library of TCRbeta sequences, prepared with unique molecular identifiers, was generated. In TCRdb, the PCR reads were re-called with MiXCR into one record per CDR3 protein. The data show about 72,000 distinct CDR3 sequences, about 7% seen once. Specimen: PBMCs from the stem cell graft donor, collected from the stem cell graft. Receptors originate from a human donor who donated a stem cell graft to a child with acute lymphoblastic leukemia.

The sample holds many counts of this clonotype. DNA of the CDR3: TGTGCCAGCAGCTTGGCCGAGACTAGCGGGAGAAGGGAGCAGTTCTTC. The encoded protein is CASSLAETSGRREQFF. The rearrangement links TRBV5-6 to TRBJ2-1, with 12 bases lining up with TRBD2. After removal of 0 bases from V and 10 bases from J, the junction contained 8 bases not matched to a gene. The germline V gene has CDR1 SGHDT and CDR2 YYEEEE. The CDR3 consists of 16 residues.

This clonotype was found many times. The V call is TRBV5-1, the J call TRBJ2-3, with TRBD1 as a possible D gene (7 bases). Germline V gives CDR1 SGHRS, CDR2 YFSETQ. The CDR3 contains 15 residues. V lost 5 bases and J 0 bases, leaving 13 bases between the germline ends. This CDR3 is CASRAGTASTDTQYF. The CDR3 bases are TGCGCCAGCAGGGCGGGGACAGCCAGCACAGATACGCAGTATTTT.

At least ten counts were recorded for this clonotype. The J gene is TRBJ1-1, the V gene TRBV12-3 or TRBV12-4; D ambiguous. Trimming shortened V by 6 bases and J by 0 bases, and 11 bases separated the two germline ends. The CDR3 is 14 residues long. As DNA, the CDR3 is TGTGCCAGCAGCGAAAGCCCGATGAACACTGAAGCTTTCTTT. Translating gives CASSESPMNTEAFF.

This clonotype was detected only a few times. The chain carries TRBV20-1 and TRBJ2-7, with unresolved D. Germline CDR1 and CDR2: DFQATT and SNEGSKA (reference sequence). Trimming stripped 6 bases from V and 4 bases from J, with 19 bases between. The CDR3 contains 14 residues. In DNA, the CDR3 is TGCAGTGCCCCCCTCATTGGGTCTGGTTACGAGCAGTACTTC. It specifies CSAPLIGSGYEQYF.

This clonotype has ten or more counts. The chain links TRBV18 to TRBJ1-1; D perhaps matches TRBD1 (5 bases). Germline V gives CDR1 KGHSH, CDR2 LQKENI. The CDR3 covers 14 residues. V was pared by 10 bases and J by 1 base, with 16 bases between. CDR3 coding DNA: TGTGCCACCTCCCTGGGGGGAGCGAACACTGAAGCTTTCTTT. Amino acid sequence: CATSLGGANTEAFF.

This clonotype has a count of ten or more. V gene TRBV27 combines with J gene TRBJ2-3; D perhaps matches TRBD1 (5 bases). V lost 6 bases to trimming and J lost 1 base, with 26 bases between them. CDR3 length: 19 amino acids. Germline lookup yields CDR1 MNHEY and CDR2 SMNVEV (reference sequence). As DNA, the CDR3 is TGTGCCAGCAGAATATGGGGTCAGGGCCTAGGACCCCGCACAGATACGCAGTATTTT. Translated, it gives CASRIWGQGLGPRTDTQYF.

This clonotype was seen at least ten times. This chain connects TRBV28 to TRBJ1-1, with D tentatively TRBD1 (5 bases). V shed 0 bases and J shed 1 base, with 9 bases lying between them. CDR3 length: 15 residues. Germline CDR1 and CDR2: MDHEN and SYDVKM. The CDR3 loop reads CASSLWQGENTEAFF. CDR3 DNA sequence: TGTGCCAGCAGTTTATGGCAGGGTGAGAACACTGAAGCTTTCTTT.

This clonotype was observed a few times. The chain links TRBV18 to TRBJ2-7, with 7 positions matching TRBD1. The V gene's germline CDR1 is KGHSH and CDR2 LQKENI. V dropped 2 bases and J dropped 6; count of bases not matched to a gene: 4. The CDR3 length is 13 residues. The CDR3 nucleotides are TGTGCCAGCTCACCAGACAGGGTGGTCGAGCAGTACTTC. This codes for CASSPDRVVEQYF.

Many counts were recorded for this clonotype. The CDR3, as DNA: TGTGCCAGCAGCTCCCCGGGGGCCGAGACCGAAGCTTTCTTT. Translated, it gives CASSSPGAETEAFF. The chain has TRBV7-3 and TRBJ1-1; TRBD1 is a possible D gene (6 bases). Germline CDR1 is SGHTA and CDR2 is FQGTGA. This CDR3 comprises 14 residues. Trimming removed 4 bases from V and 8 bases from J, with 17 bases in between.

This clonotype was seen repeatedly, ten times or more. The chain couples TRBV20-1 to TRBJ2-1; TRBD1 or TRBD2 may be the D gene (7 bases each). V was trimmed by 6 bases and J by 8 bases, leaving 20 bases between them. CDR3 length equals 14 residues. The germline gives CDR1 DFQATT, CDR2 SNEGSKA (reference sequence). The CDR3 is CSASGGRVGDEQFF. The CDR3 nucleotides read TGCAGTGCCTCAGGGGGGAGGGTTGGGGATGAGCAGTTCTTC.

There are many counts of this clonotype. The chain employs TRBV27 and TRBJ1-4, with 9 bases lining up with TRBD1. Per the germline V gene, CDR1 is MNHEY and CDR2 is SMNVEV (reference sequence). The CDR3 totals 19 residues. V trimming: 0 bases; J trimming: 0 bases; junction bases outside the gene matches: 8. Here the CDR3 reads CASSLSVRQGGTTNEKLFF. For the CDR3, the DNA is TGTGCCAGCAGTTTATCGGTGCGACAGGGGGGTACAACTAATGAAAAACTGTTTTTT.

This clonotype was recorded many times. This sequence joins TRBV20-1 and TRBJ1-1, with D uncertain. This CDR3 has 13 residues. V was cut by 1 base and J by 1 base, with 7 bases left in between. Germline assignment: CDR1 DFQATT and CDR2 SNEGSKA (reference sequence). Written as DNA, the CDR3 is TGCAGTGCTAGAGTAACGGGGAACACTGAAGCTTTCTTT. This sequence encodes CSARVTGNTEAFF.

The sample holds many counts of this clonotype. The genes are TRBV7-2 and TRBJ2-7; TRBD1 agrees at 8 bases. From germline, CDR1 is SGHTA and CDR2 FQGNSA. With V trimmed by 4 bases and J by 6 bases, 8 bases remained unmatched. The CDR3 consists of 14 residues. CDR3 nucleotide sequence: TGTGCCAGCAGCTCCAGGGGGCGAAAGAGCGAGCAGTACTTC. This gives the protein CASSSRGRKSEQYF.

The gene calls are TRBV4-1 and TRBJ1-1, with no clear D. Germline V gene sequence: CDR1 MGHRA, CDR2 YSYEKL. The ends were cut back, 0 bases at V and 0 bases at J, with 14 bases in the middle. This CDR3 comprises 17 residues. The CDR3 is CASSQDLNGPLNTEAFF. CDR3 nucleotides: TGCGCCAGCAGCCAAGATCTTAACGGACCCTTGAACACTGAAGCTTTCTTT.

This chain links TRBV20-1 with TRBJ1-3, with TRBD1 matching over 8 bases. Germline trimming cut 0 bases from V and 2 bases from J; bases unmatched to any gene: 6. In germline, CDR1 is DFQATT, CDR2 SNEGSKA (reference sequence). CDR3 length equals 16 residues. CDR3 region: CSARDLAGQAGNTIYF. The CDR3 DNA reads TGCAGTGCTAGAGATCTGGCGGGACAGGCTGGAAACACCATATATTTT.

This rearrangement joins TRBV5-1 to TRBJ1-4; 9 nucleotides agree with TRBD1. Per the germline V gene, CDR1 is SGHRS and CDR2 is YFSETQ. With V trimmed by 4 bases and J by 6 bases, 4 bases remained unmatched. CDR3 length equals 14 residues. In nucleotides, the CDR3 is TGCGCCAGCAGCCGGGGACAGGGAGATGAAAAACTGTTTTTT. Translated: CASSRGQGDEKLFF.

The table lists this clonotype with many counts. CDR3 in DNA: TGTGCCAGCACCCTAAGACAGGGAAGTGAAAAACTGTTTTTT. Protein product: CASTLRQGSEKLFF. The chain joins TRBV28 to TRBJ1-4; 7 positions match TRBD1. Germline CDR1 and CDR2: MDHEN and SYDVKM. This CDR3 region has 14 residues. V shed 7 bases and J 7 bases; nucleotides not matched to a gene: 9.

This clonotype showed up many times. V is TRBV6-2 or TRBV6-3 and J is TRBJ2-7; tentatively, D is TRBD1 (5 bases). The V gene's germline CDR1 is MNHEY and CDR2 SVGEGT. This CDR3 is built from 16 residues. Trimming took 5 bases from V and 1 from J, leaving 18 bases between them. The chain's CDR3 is CASSPGTGEPSYEQYF. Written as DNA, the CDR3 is TGTGCCAGCAGTCCTGGAACAGGTGAGCCTTCCTACGAGCAGTACTTC.

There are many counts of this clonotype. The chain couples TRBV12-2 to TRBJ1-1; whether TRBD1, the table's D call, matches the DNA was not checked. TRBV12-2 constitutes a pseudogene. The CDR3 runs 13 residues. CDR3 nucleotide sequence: TGTGCAAGTCGCGTCCGGGCGAACACTGAAGCTTTCTTT. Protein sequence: CASRVRANTEAFF.

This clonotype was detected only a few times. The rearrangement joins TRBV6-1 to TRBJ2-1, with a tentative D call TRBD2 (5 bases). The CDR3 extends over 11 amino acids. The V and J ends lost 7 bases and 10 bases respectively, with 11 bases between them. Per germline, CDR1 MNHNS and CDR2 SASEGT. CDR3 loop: CASTLGGEQFF. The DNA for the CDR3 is TGTGCCAGCACCCTCGGAGGAGAGCAGTTCTTC.

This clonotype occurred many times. The DNA for the CDR3 is TGTGCCAGCAGCTTAGAAGGCTCTCGGGGAAACACCATATATTTT. Protein: CASSLEGSRGNTIYF. V and J are TRBV7-9 and TRBJ1-3; D is unresolved. V was cut by 1 base and J by 4 bases, with 11 bases left in between. This CDR3 region has 15 residues. Germline CDR1 and CDR2: SEHNR and FQNEAQ (reference sequence).

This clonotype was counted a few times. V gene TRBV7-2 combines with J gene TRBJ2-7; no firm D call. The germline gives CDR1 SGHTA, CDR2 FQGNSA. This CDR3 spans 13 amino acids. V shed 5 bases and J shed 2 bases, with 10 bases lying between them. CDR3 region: CASSHRQAYEQYF. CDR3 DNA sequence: TGTGCCAGCAGCCATCGACAAGCCTACGAGCAGTACTTC.

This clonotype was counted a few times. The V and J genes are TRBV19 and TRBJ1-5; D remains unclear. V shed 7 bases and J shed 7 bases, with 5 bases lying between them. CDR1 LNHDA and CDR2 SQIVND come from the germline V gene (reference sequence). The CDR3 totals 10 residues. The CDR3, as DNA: TGTGCCAGTAACGCGCAGCCCCAGCATTTT. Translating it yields CASNAQPQHF.